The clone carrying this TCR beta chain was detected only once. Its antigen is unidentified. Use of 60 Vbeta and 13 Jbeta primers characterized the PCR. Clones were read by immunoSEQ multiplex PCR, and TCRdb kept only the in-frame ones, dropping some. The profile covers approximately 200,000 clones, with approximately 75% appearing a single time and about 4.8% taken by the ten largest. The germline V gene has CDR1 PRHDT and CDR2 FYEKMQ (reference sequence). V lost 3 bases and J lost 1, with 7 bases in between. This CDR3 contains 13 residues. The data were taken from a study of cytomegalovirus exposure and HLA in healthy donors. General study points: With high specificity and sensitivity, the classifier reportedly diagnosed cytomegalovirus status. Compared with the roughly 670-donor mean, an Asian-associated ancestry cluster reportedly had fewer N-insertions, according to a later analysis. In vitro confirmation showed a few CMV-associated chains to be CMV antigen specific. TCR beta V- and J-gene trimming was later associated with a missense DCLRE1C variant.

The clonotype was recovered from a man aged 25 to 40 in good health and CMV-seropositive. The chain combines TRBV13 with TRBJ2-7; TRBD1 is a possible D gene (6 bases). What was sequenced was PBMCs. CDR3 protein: CASSFRGSYEQYF. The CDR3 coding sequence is TGTGCCAGCAGCTTCAGGGGATCCTACGAGCAGTACTTC.